The 2 T cell receptor beta chains below come from one sample, sequenced in a study of T cell changes during pregnancy in multiple sclerosis. The table came from immunoSEQ multiplex PCR; TCRdb's copy has only in-frame clones and leaves some out. The sample records tens of thousands of clones, around nine tenths being singletons. This material consisted of CD8+ T cells from peripheral blood mononuclear cells, taken after pregnancy. These receptors all come from a female donor in good health, enrolled as a control in a pregnancy study.

This chain connects TRBV19 to TRBJ2-7; D call uncertain. Germline CDR1 LNHDA, CDR2 SQIVND (reference sequence). The CDR3 consists of 14 residues. The V gene lost 5 bases and the J gene lost 3 bases, with 14 bases spanning the gap. In DNA form, the CDR3 reads TGTGCCAGTAGTCCCTCTCTAGAGAGCTACGAGCAGTACTTC. Encoded protein: CASSPSLESYEQYF.

This chain connects TRBV5-4 to TRBJ2-5; TRBD1 matches 7 bases. CDR3 size: 16 residues. V gave up 0 bases and J gave up 5 bases; unmatched junction bases: 10. Germline CDR1 and CDR2: SGHNT and YYREEE (reference sequence). In DNA form, the CDR3 reads TGTGCCAGCAGCTTGGGTGAGACAGGGTTTTTGGAGACCCAGTACTTC. It translates to CASSLGETGFLETQYF.